This record covers a single TCR beta chain. This sample stems from a study of control samples from healthy donors and cancer patients. Per germline, CDR1 SGHVS and CDR2 FNYEAQ. The CDR3 consists of 17 residues. The V end lost 5 bases, the J end lost 1 base, and 20 bases lay between the germline ends. Assay: immunoSEQ multiplex PCR; the TCRdb copy retains only in-frame clones and omits some. The sample holds more than 45,000 clones, approximately 90% seen once. Input material: PBMCs. V is TRBV7-6 and J is TRBJ1-1; perhaps TRBD1 as D (6 bases). This receptor was obtained from a man younger than 45 with colorectal cancer. DNA for the CDR3: TGTGCCAGCAGCCCGGTTGAGGGGGGAATGGGGAACACTGAAGCTTTCTTT. It yields the protein CASSPVEGGMGNTEAFF.